The 5 T cell receptor beta chains below come from one sample, sequenced in a study of a mutant IDH1 vaccine in newly diagnosed glioma. Specified time point: week 35, safety follow-up. Topical imiquimod accompanied each vaccine dose, which consisted of 300 ug of mutant IDH1 20-mer peptide. The repertoire was sequenced with immunoSEQ multiplex PCR; TCRdb's copy has only in-frame clones and lacks some. Of tens of thousands of clones detected, around four fifths appear once; the ten largest clones hold about 4.2%. Their antigen targets remain unknown. The sequencing here drew on PBMCs, taken from a glioma patient whose treatment included an IDH1 peptide vaccine. These TCRs come from a man under 40 with glioma.

This clone was observed a single time. The V gene is TRBV7-2, the J gene TRBJ2-3, with TRBD2 matching 13 bases. The length of the CDR3 is 17 residues. J lost 10 bases, V lost 5 bases, and 15 bases had no gene match. CDR1 and CDR2 (germline): SGHTA, FQGNSA. CDR3 sequence (DNA): TGTGCCAGCAGCGACCGACGGACTAGCGGGGGAAAGGGGCCGCAGTATTTT. Translating it yields CASSDRRTSGGKGPQYF.

This clone was picked up a small number of times. The chain carries TRBV6-5 and TRBJ1-5; 8 positions agree with TRBD1. This CDR3 has 15 amino acids. V shed 6 bases and J 4 bases; nucleotides not matched to a gene: 8. The germline V gene has CDR1 MNHEY and CDR2 SVGAGI. The CDR3 nucleotides read TGTGCCAGCAGAGAGGACAGGGCGAAGAATCAGCCCCAGCATTTT. This translates into CASREDRAKNQPQHF.

The rearrangement joins TRBV4-1 to TRBJ2-7, with 9 bases that match TRBD2. Trimming at V came to 4 bases and at J to 0 bases, leaving 4 bases not matched to a gene. The V gene's germline CDR1 is MGHRA and CDR2 YSYEKL. CDR3 length equals 15 residues. The CDR3 sequence is CASSLLSGGSYEQYF. DNA of the CDR3: TGCGCCAGCAGCCTCCTTAGCGGGGGCTCCTACGAGCAGTACTTC.

This clone has just a few counts. The V gene is TRBV29-1, the J gene TRBJ2-2, with D tentatively TRBD1 (6 bases). The CDR3 runs 14 residues. Germline loops: CDR1 SQVTM, CDR2 ANQGSEA. V was cut by 6 bases and J by 2 bases, with 13 bases left in between. CDR3 residues: CSVRTRGNTGELFF. CDR3 nucleotide sequence: TGCAGCGTAAGGACCAGGGGCAACACCGGGGAGCTGTTTTTT.

The J gene is TRBJ1-5, the V gene TRBV28, with 10 bases aligning to TRBD1. Per germline, CDR1 MDHEN and CDR2 SYDVKM. The trim removed 3 bases at V and 6 bases at J, leaving 5 bases unmatched. The CDR3 length is 15 residues. CDR3 residues: CASSFRTGGVQPQHF. The CDR3 coding sequence is TGTGCCAGCAGTTTCCGGACAGGGGGTGTTCAGCCCCAGCATTTT.